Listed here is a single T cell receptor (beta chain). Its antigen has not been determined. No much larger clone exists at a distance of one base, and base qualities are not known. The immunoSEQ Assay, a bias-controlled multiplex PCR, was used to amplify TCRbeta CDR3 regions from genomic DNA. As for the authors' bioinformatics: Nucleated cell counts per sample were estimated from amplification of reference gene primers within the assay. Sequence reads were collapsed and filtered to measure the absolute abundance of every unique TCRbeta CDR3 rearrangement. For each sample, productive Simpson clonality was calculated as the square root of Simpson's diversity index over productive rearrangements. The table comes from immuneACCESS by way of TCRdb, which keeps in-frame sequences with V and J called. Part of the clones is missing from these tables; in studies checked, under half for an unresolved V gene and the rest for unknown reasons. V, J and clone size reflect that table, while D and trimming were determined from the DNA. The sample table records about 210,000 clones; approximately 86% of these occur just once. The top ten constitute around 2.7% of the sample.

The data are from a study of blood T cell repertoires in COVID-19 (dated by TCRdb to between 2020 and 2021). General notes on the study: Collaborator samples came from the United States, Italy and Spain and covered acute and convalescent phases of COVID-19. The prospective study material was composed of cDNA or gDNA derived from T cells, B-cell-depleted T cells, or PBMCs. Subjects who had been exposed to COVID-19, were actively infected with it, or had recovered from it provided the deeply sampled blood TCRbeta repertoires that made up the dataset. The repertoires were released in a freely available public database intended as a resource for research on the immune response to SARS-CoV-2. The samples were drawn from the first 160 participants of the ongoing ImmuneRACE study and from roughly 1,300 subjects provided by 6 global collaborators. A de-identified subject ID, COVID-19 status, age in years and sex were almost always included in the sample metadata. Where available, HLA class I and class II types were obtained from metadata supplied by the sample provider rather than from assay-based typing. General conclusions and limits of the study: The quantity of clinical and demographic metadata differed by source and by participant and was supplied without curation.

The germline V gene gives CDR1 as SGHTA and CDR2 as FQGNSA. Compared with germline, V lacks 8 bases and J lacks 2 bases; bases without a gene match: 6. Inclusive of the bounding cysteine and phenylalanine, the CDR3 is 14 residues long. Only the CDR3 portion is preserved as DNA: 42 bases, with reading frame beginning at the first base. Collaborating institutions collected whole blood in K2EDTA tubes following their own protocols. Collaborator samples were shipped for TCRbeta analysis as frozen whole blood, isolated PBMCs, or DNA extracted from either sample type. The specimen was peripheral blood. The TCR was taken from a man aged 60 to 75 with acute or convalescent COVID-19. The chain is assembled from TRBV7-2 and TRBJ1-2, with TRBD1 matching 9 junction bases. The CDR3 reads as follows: CASGRDRVNYGYTF. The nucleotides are TGTGCCAGCGGCCGGGACAGGGTCAACTATGGCTACACCTTC.